Shown below are 21 T cell receptor beta chains from a single sample sequenced in a study of blood T cell repertoires in COVID-19. The data were produced by immunoSEQ multiplex PCR, yet TCRdb's version contains in-frame clones alone and is incomplete. The top ten clones hold approximately 0.9% of a sample with approximately 210,000 clones, approximately 86% of them seen once. The sample taken for sequencing was peripheral blood. All receptors derive from a man between 60 and 70 years old with COVID-19, enrolled during active disease.

This clone showed up just a few times. The J gene is TRBJ2-7, the V gene TRBV11-2; TRBD1 might be the D (6 bases). There are 12 residues in the CDR3. The germline V gene encodes CDR1 SGHAT and CDR2 FQNNGV. V gave up 1 base and J gave up 13 bases, with 14 bases separating them. Here the CDR3 reads CASSLGGQLRYF. CDR3 DNA: TGTGCCAGCAGCTTAGGAGGACAGCTACGATACTTC.

The chain links TRBV6-5 to TRBJ2-5; D may be TRBD2 (5 bases). The germline CDR1 and CDR2 sequences are MNHEY and SVGAGI. V lost 5 bases and J lost 3, with 13 bases in between. This CDR3 region has 14 residues. CDR3 sequence (DNA): TGTGCCAGCAGTATACGCAAGGGAGAAGAGACCCAGTACTTC. Translation gives CASSIRKGEETQYF.

V usage is TRBV4-1 and J usage is TRBJ1-4, with TRBD1 matching over 10 bases. The length of the CDR3 is 15 residues. CDR1 MGHRA and CDR2 YSYEKL come from the germline V gene. Trimming at V came to 6 bases and at J to 5 bases, leaving 6 bases not matched to a gene. CDR3 residues: CASSPPGQGNEKLFF. The CDR3 region has the DNA TGCGCCAGCAGTCCTCCGGGACAGGGGAATGAAAAACTGTTTTTT.

The chain links TRBV4-1 to TRBJ1-1, with 9 nucleotides matching TRBD1. The CDR3 spans 15 residues. CDR1 is MGHRA, CDR2 YSYEKL, per germline. Germline trimming cut 3 bases from V and 4 bases from J; bases unmatched to any gene: 6. CDR3 DNA sequence: TGCGCCAGCAGCCATGGACAGGGGCTATCCACTGAAGCTTTCTTT. Its protein product is CASSHGQGLSTEAFF.

The chain uses TRBV7-8 and TRBJ2-7; 8 nucleotides line up with TRBD1. CDR1 and CDR2 from the germline V gene are SGHVS and FQNEAQ. This CDR3 spans 15 amino acids. Trimming removed 3 bases from V and 2 bases from J; junction bases left unmatched: 6. The CDR3 DNA follows: TGTGCCAGCAGCTTGACCGAGACAGGGGCCTACGAGCAGTACTTC. This sequence encodes CASSLTETGAYEQYF.

This chain connects TRBV6-5 to TRBJ1-2; 9 bases align to TRBD1. This CDR3 contains 15 residues. Per germline, CDR1 MNHEY and CDR2 SVGAGI. V shed 4 bases and J 3 bases; nucleotides not matched to a gene: 6. The CDR3 DNA reads as TGTGCCAGCAGTTCCCCCACAGGGGGCGACTATGGCTACACCTTC. The encoded protein is CASSSPTGGDYGYTF.

This clone appeared once. CDR3 protein: CAISPTGKNTGELFF. Here the CDR3 DNA reads TGTGCCATCAGCCCGACAGGGAAAAACACCGGGGAGCTGTTTTTT. V usage is TRBV10-3 and J usage is TRBJ2-2; 7 bases are shared with TRBD1. The V and J ends lost 6 bases and 2 bases, in that order; junction bases with no gene match: 6. CDR1 and CDR2 (germline): ENHRY, SYGVKD. The CDR3 covers 15 residues.

CDR3 sequence: CASSLSWTSGHQETQYF. CDR3 nucleotide sequence: TGTGCCAGCAGTTTATCATGGACTAGCGGGCACCAAGAGACCCAGTACTTC. The gene calls are TRBV27 and TRBJ2-5, with 11 bases aligning to TRBD2. Germline lookup yields CDR1 MNHEY and CDR2 SMNVEV (reference sequence). CDR3 length: 17 residues. Trimming at V came to 0 bases and at J to 0 bases, leaving 3 bases not matched to a gene.

This sequence joins TRBV6-7 and TRBJ2-7; TRBD1 matches 7 bases. TRBV6-7 is sorted into the ORF group, with uncertain function. The trim removed 10 bases at V and 6 bases at J, leaving 6 bases unmatched. The CDR3 has 11 amino acids. This chain's CDR3 is CATTGEGEQYF. The CDR3 DNA is TGTGCCACCACAGGGGAAGGCGAGCAGTACTTC.

The chain recombines TRBV24-1 with TRBJ1-5, with unresolved D. This CDR3 spans 12 amino acids. The V end was cut by 4 bases, the J end by 4 bases, with 4 bases between. CDR1 KGHDR and CDR2 SFDVKD come from the germline V gene. The CDR3 here is CATSEQNQPQHF. The CDR3 DNA sequence: TGTGCCACCAGTGAACAAAATCAGCCCCAGCATTTT.

This rearrangement joins TRBV6-5 to TRBJ1-1; D perhaps matches TRBD1 (5 bases). V gave up 0 bases and J gave up 7 bases, with 9 bases separating them. CDR1 MNHEY and CDR2 SVGAGI come from the germline V gene. This CDR3 has 13 amino acids. This CDR3 reads CASSYSQGYEAFF. CDR3 in DNA: TGTGCCAGCAGTTACTCGCAGGGCTATGAAGCTTTCTTT.

This clone was counted a few times. The genes are TRBV5-8 and TRBJ2-7, with D possibly being TRBD1 (6 bases). The CDR3 sequence is 15 residues long. Germline CDR1 reads SGHTS; CDR2 reads YDEGEE. V dropped 4 bases and J dropped 6 bases, with 20 bases sitting between them. CDR3: CASSIGQIGTSEQYF. CDR3 in DNA: TGTGCCAGCAGCATTGGACAAATAGGGACAAGCGAGCAGTACTTC. The full variable domain, its missing parts supplied by reference TRBV5-8 and TRBJ2-7, is EAGVTQSPTHLIKTRGQQATLRCSPISGHTSVYWYQQALGLGLQFLLWYDEGEERNRGNFPPRFSGRQFPNYSSELNVNALELEDSALYLCASSIGQIGTSEQYFGPGTRLTVT.

The chain links TRBV2 to TRBJ1-2; TRBD1 aligns across 9 bases. V was clipped by 4 bases and J by 1 base; unmatched bases: 7. Germline lookup yields CDR1 SNHLY and CDR2 FYNNEI. The CDR3 sequence is 16 residues long. Here the CDR3 reads CASSGGQGIHNYGYTF. DNA for the CDR3: TGTGCCAGCAGTGGCGGACAGGGGATACATAACTATGGCTACACCTTC.

This sequence joins TRBV28 and TRBJ2-3, with D possibly TRBD2 on 5 matching bases. The germline CDR1 and CDR2 sequences are MDHEN and SYDVKM. The CDR3 has 15 residues. Trimming left V 2 bases short and J 2 bases short, with 11 bases between. CDR3 in DNA: TGTGCCAGCAGTTTACGAAGCGGCTACACAGATACGCAGTATTTT. Amino acid sequence: CASSLRSGYTDTQYF.

The V gene is TRBV4-3, the J gene TRBJ1-1; TRBD1 might be the D (5 bases). CDR3 length: 15 residues. CDR1 and CDR2 from the germline V gene are LGHNA and YSLEER. Trimming stripped 0 bases from V and 0 bases from J, with 8 bases between. The CDR3 is CASSQEAGLNTEAFF. CDR3 nucleotides: TGCGCCAGCAGCCAAGAGGCAGGGTTGAACACTGAAGCTTTCTTT.

The rearrangement joins TRBV5-4 to TRBJ1-3, with 9 positions matching TRBD1. The CDR3 has 14 residues. The V and J ends lost 0 bases and 6 bases, in that order; junction bases with no gene match: 1. The germline V gene has CDR1 SGHNT and CDR2 YYREEE (reference sequence). The CDR3 reads CASSLEQGANTIYF. CDR3 nucleotide sequence: TGTGCCAGCAGCTTGGAACAGGGGGCAAACACCATATATTTT.

The chain uses TRBV28 and TRBJ2-1, with D possibly TRBD2 on 5 matching bases. V lost 1 base, J lost 4 bases, and 14 bases lay in between. The CDR3 has 16 residues. Germline CDR1 is MDHEN and CDR2 is SYDVKM. CDR3 loop: CASSLFGADLYNEQFF. CDR3 bases: TGTGCCAGCAGTTTATTTGGAGCGGACCTATACAATGAGCAGTTCTTC.

The CDR3 protein is CASSQVPAQFNGNTIYF. The CDR3 bases are TGTGCCAGCAGCCAAGTCCCCGCCCAGTTCAATGGAAACACCATATATTTT. The rearrangement joins TRBV4-2 to TRBJ1-3, with D hard to call. CDR1 is LGHNA, CDR2 YNFKEQ, per germline. This CDR3 has 17 residues. V shed 1 base and J shed 3 bases, with 16 bases lying between them.

This sequence joins TRBV27 and TRBJ1-5, with a tentative D call TRBD1 (5 bases). The CDR3 length is 14 residues. The germline CDR1 and CDR2 sequences are MNHEY and SMNVEV (reference sequence). Trimming removed 6 bases at V and 3 bases at J, with 12 bases between. The CDR3 bases are TGTGCCAGCAGCACCCACAGGCTCAATCAGCCCCAGCATTTT. Its protein product is CASSTHRLNQPQHF.

V usage is TRBV30 and J usage is TRBJ1-1, with TRBD1 matching 7 bases. In germline, CDR1 is GTSNPN, CDR2 SVGIG (reference sequence). With V trimmed by 1 base and J by 3 bases, 8 bases remained unmatched. The CDR3 totals 15 residues. CDR3 sequence reads: CAWSASGQFDTEAFF. CDR3 in DNA: TGTGCCTGGAGTGCCTCGGGACAGTTCGACACTGAAGCTTTCTTT. The full variable domain, its missing parts supplied by reference TRBV30 and TRBJ1-1, is SQTIHQWPATLVQPVGSPLSLECTVEGTSNPNLYWYRQAAGRGLQLLFYSVGIGQISSEVPQNLSASRPQDRQFILSSKKLLLSDSGFYLCAWSASGQFDTEAFFGQGTRLTVV.

Remarks on this clone: Other DNA sequences in the sample encode the same CDR3. The chain links TRBV7-9 to TRBJ1-1; 10 bases are shared with TRBD1. The V segment lost 5 bases and the J segment 4 bases; nucleotides outside the gene matches: 4. CDR1 and CDR2 from the germline V gene are SEHNR and FQNEAQ (reference sequence). The CDR3 extends over 14 amino acids. CDR3 region: CASSRTGGGTEAFF. The DNA of the CDR3 is TGTGCCAGCAGCCGGACAGGGGGAGGCACTGAAGCTTTCTTT.